The rows below give T cell receptor beta chains drawn from one sample of a study of blood T cell repertoires in COVID-19. TCRdb's table, derived via immunoSEQ multiplex PCR, lists solely in-frame clones and lacks some. The sample holds approximately 160,000 clones, almost 85% seen once. Sequencing was done on a sample of peripheral blood. These receptors came from a man aged 18 to 29 with active or convalescent COVID-19. Each CDR3 is given with its conserved first and last residue. A D gene is named only where the DNA matches it firmly. The size field is filled for only some rows; it gives once, few, many or a size class.

clone size: .
J gene: TRBJ1-2
V gene: TRBV5-1
D gene: .
CDR3 protein: CASSPRDGDYGYTF
CDR3 DNA: TGCGCCAGCAGCCCCCGAGATGGAGACTATGGCTACACCTTC

clone size: .
J gene: TRBJ1-2
V gene: TRBV6-5
D gene: .
CDR3 protein: CASGRTERTNYGYTF
CDR3 DNA: TGTGCCAGCGGCCGGACAGAGAGAACTAACTATGGCTACACCTTC

clone size: .
J gene: TRBJ2-1
V gene: TRBV18
D gene: TRBD2
CDR3 protein: CASSLQTSGKALNEQFF
CDR3 DNA: TGTGCCAGCTCACTACAAACTAGCGGGAAGGCTCTCAATGAGCAGTTCTTC

clone size: .
J gene: TRBJ2-7
V gene: TRBV3-1/TRBV3-2
D gene: TRBD2
CDR3 protein: CASQRVAGSSYEQYF
CDR3 DNA: TGTGCCAGCCAACGGGTAGCGGGGAGCTCCTACGAGCAGTACTTC

clone size: .
J gene: TRBJ1-1
V gene: TRBV5-1
D gene: TRBD1
CDR3 protein: CASSLDSTGTNTEAFF
CDR3 DNA: TGCGCCAGCAGCTTGGATTCGACAGGGACGAACACTGAAGCTTTCTTT

clone size: .
J gene: TRBJ2-7
V gene: TRBV27
D gene: TRBD1
CDR3 protein: CASSRPGTGIYEQYF
CDR3 DNA: TGTGCCAGCAGTCGCCCCGGGACAGGGATCTACGAGCAGTACTTC

clone size: once
J gene: TRBJ2-6
V gene: TRBV5-1
D gene: TRBD1
CDR3 protein: CASSLGTGAYSGANVLTF
CDR3 DNA: TGCGCCAGCAGCTTGGGGACAGGCGCCTACTCTGGGGCCAACGTCCTGACTTTC

clone size: .
J gene: TRBJ2-4
V gene: TRBV14
D gene: .
CDR3 protein: CASSQVGTRIQYF
CDR3 DNA: TGTGCCAGCAGCCAAGTCGGGACTCGCATTCAGTACTTC

clone size: once
J gene: TRBJ1-2
V gene: TRBV6-2/TRBV6-3
D gene: .
CDR3 protein: CASSYSSGNYGYTF
CDR3 DNA: TGTGCCAGCAGTTACTCGTCCGGGAACTATGGCTACACCTTC

clone size: .
J gene: TRBJ1-3
V gene: TRBV5-1
D gene: .
CDR3 protein: CASRVGNSYSGNTIYF
CDR3 DNA: TGCGCCAGCAGAGTCGGGAATTCCTATTCTGGAAACACCATATATTTT

clone size: .
J gene: TRBJ2-1
V gene: TRBV11-3
D gene: .
CDR3 protein: CASSLDGTGIEQFF
CDR3 DNA: TGTGCCAGCAGCTTAGATGGCACAGGGATTGAGCAGTTCTTC

clone size: .
J gene: TRBJ1-2
V gene: TRBV6-6
D gene: TRBD1
CDR3 protein: CASSAGQSYYGYTF
CDR3 DNA: TGTGCCAGCAGTGCGGGACAGTCTTACTATGGCTACACCTTC

clone size: few
J gene: TRBJ2-2
V gene: TRBV6-1
D gene: .
CDR3 protein: CASSEPGMPTGELFF
CDR3 DNA: TGTGCCAGCAGTGAACCAGGGATGCCGACCGGGGAGCTGTTTTTT

clone size: .
J gene: TRBJ2-5
V gene: TRBV7-9
D gene: TRBD1
CDR3 protein: CASSFGTGMVQETQYF
CDR3 DNA: TGTGCCAGCAGCTTCGGGACAGGAATGGTCCAAGAGACCCAGTACTTC

clone size: .
J gene: TRBJ1-1
V gene: TRBV6-5
D gene: .
CDR3 protein: CASSPQTGVTEAFF
CDR3 DNA: TGTGCCAGCAGTCCACAGACAGGAGTTACTGAAGCTTTCTTT

clone size: .
J gene: TRBJ2-3
V gene: TRBV2
D gene: .
CDR3 protein: CASRRGEGRADTQYF
CDR3 DNA: TGTGCCAGCAGGAGGGGGGAGGGCCGAGCAGATACGCAGTATTTT

clone size: .
J gene: TRBJ1-2
V gene: TRBV6-5
D gene: TRBD1
CDR3 protein: CASRRGTAQTYGYTF
CDR3 DNA: TGTGCCAGCAGGAGGGGGACAGCCCAGACGTATGGCTACACCTTC

clone size: .
J gene: TRBJ1-6
V gene: TRBV2
D gene: .
CDR3 protein: CASSVPKENSPLHF
CDR3 DNA: TGTGCCAGCAGTGTACCGAAGGAGAATTCACCCCTCCACTTT

clone size: .
J gene: TRBJ2-2
V gene: TRBV7-3
D gene: TRBD2
CDR3 protein: CASSLGLAGGTGELFF
CDR3 DNA: TGTGCCAGCAGCCTCGGACTAGCGGGAGGAACCGGGGAGCTGTTTTTT

clone size: .
J gene: TRBJ2-2
V gene: TRBV5-4
D gene: .
CDR3 protein: CASSSTRANTGELFF
CDR3 DNA: TGTGCCAGCAGCAGCACCAGGGCGAACACCGGGGAGCTGTTTTTT

clone size: few
J gene: TRBJ1-5
V gene: TRBV19
D gene: .
CDR3 protein: CASLARHNQPQHF
CDR3 DNA: TGTGCCAGCCTAGCCAGGCACAATCAGCCCCAGCATTTT

clone size: .
J gene: TRBJ2-7
V gene: TRBV4-1
D gene: TRBD2
CDR3 protein: CASSQDSGTINEQYF
CDR3 DNA: TGCGCCAGCAGCCAAGATTCCGGGACTATAAACGAGCAGTACTTC

clone size: once
J gene: TRBJ1-2
V gene: TRBV19
D gene: TRBD1
CDR3 protein: CASSTLDRGTYGYTF
CDR3 DNA: TGTGCCAGTAGTACGTTGGACAGGGGAACCTATGGCTACACCTTC

clone size: .
J gene: TRBJ1-5
V gene: TRBV9
D gene: TRBD1
CDR3 protein: CASSLQGASNQPQHF
CDR3 DNA: TGTGCCAGCAGCCTCCAGGGGGCCAGCAATCAGCCCCAGCATTTT

clone size: few
J gene: TRBJ1-2
V gene: TRBV19
D gene: .
CDR3 protein: CASTASLDFNYGYTF
CDR3 DNA: TGTGCCAGTACTGCTTCCTTGGACTTTAACTATGGCTACACCTTC

clone size: .
J gene: TRBJ2-7
V gene: TRBV7-5
D gene: .
CDR3 protein: CVRSLYSGQGWEQYF
CDR3 DNA: TGTGTCAGAAGCTTATATTCGGGACAGGGGTGGGAGCAGTACTTC

clone size: .
J gene: TRBJ1-2
V gene: TRBV25-1
D gene: .
CDR3 protein: CASSPAGGGGDYGYTF
CDR3 DNA: TGTGCCAGCAGTCCCGCGGGCGGGGGAGGGGACTATGGCTACACCTTC

clone size: .
J gene: TRBJ2-7
V gene: TRBV2
D gene: TRBD1
CDR3 protein: CASSGSGGLDYEQYF
CDR3 DNA: TGTGCCAGCAGTGGCTCAGGGGGATTAGACTACGAGCAGTACTTC

clone size: .
J gene: TRBJ2-3
V gene: TRBV7-3
D gene: TRBD2
CDR3 protein: CASSNSRGRAVSDTQYF
CDR3 DNA: TGTGCCAGCAGCAACAGCCGCGGGAGGGCCGTTTCAGATACGCAGTATTTT

clone size: many
J gene: TRBJ2-5
V gene: TRBV4-2
D gene: .
CDR3 protein: CASSQKGGWGETQYF
CDR3 DNA: TGTGCCAGCAGCCAAAAAGGAGGGTGGGGGGAGACCCAGTACTTC

clone size: once
J gene: TRBJ1-5
V gene: TRBV4-3
D gene: .
CDR3 protein: CASSQEGGEVPQHF
CDR3 DNA: TGCGCCAGCAGCCAAGAAGGGGGGGAGGTGCCCCAGCATTTT

clone size: .
J gene: TRBJ2-3
V gene: TRBV28
D gene: TRBD1
CDR3 protein: CASLPGTGFGDTQYF
CDR3 DNA: TGTGCCAGCCTCCCCGGGACAGGGTTCGGAGATACGCAGTATTTT

clone size: .
J gene: TRBJ2-3
V gene: TRBV5-1
D gene: TRBD1
CDR3 protein: CASRTGQGRAPADTQYF
CDR3 DNA: TGCGCCAGCAGAACTGGACAGGGTCGGGCTCCCGCAGATACGCAGTATTTT

clone size: .
J gene: TRBJ1-2
V gene: TRBV19
D gene: TRBD1
CDR3 protein: CASSIPSTGADYGYTF
CDR3 DNA: TGTGCCAGTAGTATCCCGTCGACAGGGGCTGACTATGGCTACACCTTC

clone size: .
J gene: TRBJ1-1
V gene: TRBV6-5
D gene: .
CDR3 protein: CASSRTGYDGEAFF
CDR3 DNA: TGTGCCAGCAGTAGGACGGGGTACGACGGTGAAGCTTTCTTT

clone size: .
J gene: TRBJ1-2
V gene: TRBV21-1
D gene: .
CDR3 protein: CASSYRCGGYTF
CDR3 DNA: .

clone size: .
J gene: TRBJ1-1
V gene: TRBV5-1
D gene: TRBD1
CDR3 protein: CASSQQALQGRTEAFF
CDR3 DNA: TGCGCCAGCAGCCAACAGGCTCTACAGGGGCGAACTGAAGCTTTCTTT

clone size: .
J gene: TRBJ2-3
V gene: TRBV3-1/TRBV3-2
D gene: .
CDR3 protein: CASSQTSDTQYF
CDR3 DNA: TGTGCCAGCAGCCAAACTTCAGATACGCAGTATTTT

clone size: .
J gene: TRBJ2-3
V gene: TRBV15
D gene: TRBD1
CDR3 protein: CATSRDGTETGTQYF
CDR3 DNA: TGTGCCACCAGCAGAGATGGGACAGAGACAGGAACGCAGTATTTT